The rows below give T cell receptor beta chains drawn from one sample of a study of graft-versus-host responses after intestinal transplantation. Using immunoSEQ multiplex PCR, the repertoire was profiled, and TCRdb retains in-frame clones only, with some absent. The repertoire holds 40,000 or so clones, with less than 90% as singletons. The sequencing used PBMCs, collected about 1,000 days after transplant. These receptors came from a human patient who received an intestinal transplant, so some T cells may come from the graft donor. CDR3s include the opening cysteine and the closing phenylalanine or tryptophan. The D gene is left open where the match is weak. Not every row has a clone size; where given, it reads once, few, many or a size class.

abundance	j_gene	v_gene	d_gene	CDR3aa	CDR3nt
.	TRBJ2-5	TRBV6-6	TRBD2	CASSFSGSHQETQYF	TGTGCCAGCAGTTTCAGCGGGAGCCACCAAGAGACCCAGTACTTC
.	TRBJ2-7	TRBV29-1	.	CSVESPGSYEQYF	TGCAGCGTTGAAAGTCCAGGGTCCTACGAGCAGTACTTC
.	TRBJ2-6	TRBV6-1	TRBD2	CASSESGGSGANVLTF	TGTGCCAGCAGTGAAAGCGGGGGCTCTGGGGCCAACGTCCTGACTTTC
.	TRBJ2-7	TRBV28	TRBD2	CASRSGGTYEQYF	TGTGCCAGCAGGTCGGGGGGGACCTACGAGCAGTACTTC
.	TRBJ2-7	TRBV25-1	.	CASKGEVSYEQYF	TGTGCCAGCAAGGGGGAGGTATCCTACGAGCAGTACTTC
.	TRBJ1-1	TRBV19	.	CASSVDDLNTEAFF	TGTGCCAGTAGTGTTGACGATCTGAACACTGAAGCTTTCTTT
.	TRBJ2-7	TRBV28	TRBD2	CASSLSSGLTYEQYF	TGTGCCAGCAGTTTATCTAGCGGGTTGACCTACGAGCAGTACTTC
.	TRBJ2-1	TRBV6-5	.	CATEEGGEQFF	TGTGCCACCGAGGAAGGGGGTGAGCAGTTCTTC
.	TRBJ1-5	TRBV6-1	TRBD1	CASSLTGGGNQPQHF	TGTGCCAGCAGTTTAACAGGGGGCGGCAATCAGCCCCAGCATTTT
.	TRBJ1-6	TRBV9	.	CASSVGPDFNSPLHF	TGTGCCAGCAGCGTAGGCCCGGACTTCAATTCACCCCTCCACTTT
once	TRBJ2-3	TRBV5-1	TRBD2	CASSLAGRGGPDTQYF	TGCGCCAGCAGCTTGGCAGGGCGGGGGGGCCCAGATACGCAGTATTTT
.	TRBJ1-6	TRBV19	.	CASSVQAITRNSPLHF	TGTGCCAGTAGTGTCCAGGCTATCACCCGTAATTCACCCCTCCACTTT
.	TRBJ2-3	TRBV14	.	CASSNGTDHRSTDTQYF	TGTGCCAGCAGCAACGGGACGGATCACCGGTCCACAGATACGCAGTATTTT
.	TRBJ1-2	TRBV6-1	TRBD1	CASRDRGTGGYTF	TGTGCCAGCAGGGACAGGGGGACTGGGGGCTACACCTTC
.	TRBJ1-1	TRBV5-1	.	CASSKNTVRETEAFF	TGCGCCAGCAGCAAAAACACAGTAAGGGAAACTGAAGCTTTCTTT
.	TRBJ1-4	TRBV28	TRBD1	CASSLVEGQGGEKLFF	TGTGCCAGCAGTTTGGTCGAAGGCCAGGGGGGAGAAAAACTGTTTTTT
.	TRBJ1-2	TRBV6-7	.	CATHPGFGGYTF	TGTGCCACCCATCCCGGGTTTGGGGGCTACACCTTC
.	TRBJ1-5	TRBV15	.	CATSRGIEGQPQHF	TGTGCCACCAGCAGAGGTATAGAGGGCCAGCCCCAGCATTTT
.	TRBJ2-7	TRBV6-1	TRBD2	CASSETGLAYEQYF	TGTGCCAGCAGTGAAACGGGACTAGCCTACGAGCAGTACTTC
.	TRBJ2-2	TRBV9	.	CASSVTGNTGELFF	TGTGCCAGCAGCGTGACAGGGAACACCGGGGAGCTGTTTTTT
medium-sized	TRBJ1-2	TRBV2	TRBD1	CASSGDRAYGYTF	TGTGCCAGCAGTGGTGACAGGGCCTATGGCTACACCTTC
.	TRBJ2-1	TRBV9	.	CASSVAPDDYNEQFF	TGTGCCAGCAGCGTAGCCCCGGACGACTACAATGAGCAGTTCTTC
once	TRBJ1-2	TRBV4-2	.	CASSQDREGGYTF	TGTGCCAGCAGCCAAGACAGGGAAGGGGGCTACACCTTC
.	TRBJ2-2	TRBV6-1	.	CASTLGTPNTGELFF	TGTGCCAGCACCCTAGGGACACCGAACACCGGGGAGCTGTTTTTT
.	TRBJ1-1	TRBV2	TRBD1	CASSKTGGPEAFF	TGTGCCAGCAGTAAAACAGGGGGTCCTGAAGCTTTCTTT
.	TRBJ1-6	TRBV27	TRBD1	CASSPGTGGFYNSPLHF	TGTGCCAGCAGTCCTGGGACAGGGGGCTTTTATAATTCACCCCTCCACTTT
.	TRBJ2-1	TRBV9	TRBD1	CASSVWTGGNEQFF	TGTGCCAGCAGCGTTTGGACAGGTGGCAATGAGCAGTTCTTC
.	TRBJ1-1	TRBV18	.	CASSPTPLNTEAFF	TGTGCCAGCTCCCCCACCCCCTTGAACACTGAAGCTTTCTTT
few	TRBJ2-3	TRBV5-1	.	CASRGWGGTDTQYF	TGCGCCAGCAGAGGGTGGGGGGGCACAGATACGCAGTATTTT
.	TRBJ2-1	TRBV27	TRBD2	CASSFQTSGENNEQFF	TGTGCCAGCAGTTTCCAGACTAGCGGGGAAAACAATGAGCAGTTCTTC
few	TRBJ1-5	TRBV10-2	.	CASSGIGGNQPQHF	TGCGCCAGCAGCGGAATAGGCGGCAATCAGCCCCAGCATTTT
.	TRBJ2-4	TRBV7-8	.	CASSQRGGYAKNIQYF	TGTGCCAGCAGCCAGAGGGGGGGGTACGCCAAAAACATTCAGTACTTC
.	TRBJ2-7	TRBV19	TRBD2	CASSKLAGALYEQYF	TGTGCCAGTAGTAAACTAGCGGGGGCCCTTTACGAGCAGTACTTC